The 29 T cell receptor beta chains below come from one sample, sequenced in a study of cytotoxic CD8 clonotypes in ibrutinib-treated CLL. Measured with immunoSEQ multiplex PCR; TCRdb has only the in-frame clones, and not every one. The sample comprises 150,000 or so clones, approximately 84% of which are singletons, and less than 6% rests with the top ten. This specimen consisted of PBMCs, obtained after 24 months of ibrutinib treatment. Source of these receptors: a human donor with chronic lymphocytic leukemia.

As regards this clone: The same CDR3 is also encoded by other DNA sequences in this sample. The genes are TRBV7-2 and TRBJ2-1, with 10 bases that match TRBD2. The CDR3 is 16 amino acids. In germline, CDR1 is SGHTA, CDR2 FQGNSA. V dropped 0 bases and J dropped 2; count of bases not matched to a gene: 1. This chain's CDR3 is CASSLALAGPYNEQFF. The CDR3 nucleotides read TGTGCCAGCAGCTTAGCACTAGCGGGACCCTACAATGAGCAGTTCTTC.

The J gene is TRBJ1-1, the V gene TRBV19; D is unresolved. The CDR3 has 16 residues. The ends were cut back, 5 bases at V and 0 bases at J, with 16 bases in the middle. CDR1 and CDR2 (germline): LNHDA, SQIVND (reference sequence). For the CDR3, the DNA is TGTGCCAGTAGTCCCCGAATGAACAGAATGAACACTGAAGCTTTCTTT. Translating it yields CASSPRMNRMNTEAFF. Drawing the rest from reference TRBV19 and TRBJ1-1, the complete variable domain is DGGITQSPKYLFRKEGQNVTLSCEQNLNHDAMYWYRQDPGQGLRLIYYSQIVNDFQKGDIAEGYSVSREKKESFPLTVTSAQKNPTAFYLCASSPRMNRMNTEAFFGQGTRLTVV.

This clone was observed once. This chain links TRBV6-5 with TRBJ1-2; 9 nucleotides agree with TRBD1. CDR1 MNHEY and CDR2 SVGAGI come from the germline V gene. This CDR3 contains 15 residues. Trimming cost V 7 bases and J 2 bases; bases outside gene matches: 8. CDR3 loop: CASTNRGTGNYGYTF. Here the CDR3 DNA reads TGTGCCAGCACCAATAGAGGGACAGGGAACTATGGCTACACCTTC.

To note about this clone: Other DNA sequences in this sample translate to the same CDR3. V is TRBV18 and J is TRBJ2-5; perhaps TRBD2 as D (5 bases). The CDR3 runs 13 residues. V was trimmed by 3 bases and J by 4 bases, leaving 9 bases between them. Germline V gives CDR1 KGHSH, CDR2 LQKENI. The CDR3 loop is CASSPGRGETQYF. The CDR3 region has the DNA TGTGCCAGCTCACCTGGGAGAGGAGAGACCCAGTACTTC.

This rearrangement joins TRBV7-9 to TRBJ1-2; D is uncertain. Germline CDR1 and CDR2: SEHNR and FQNEAQ (reference sequence). This CDR3 is 13 amino acids long. The germline V and J ends were trimmed by 3 bases and 1 base, with 6 bases remaining between them. CDR3 sequence (DNA): TGTGCCAGCAGCTTTTCAAGTAACTATGGCTACACCTTC. Translating gives CASSFSSNYGYTF.

This clone showed up just a few times. This chain connects TRBV7-2 to TRBJ1-2; D remains unclear. V lost 11 bases and J lost 4, with 23 bases in between. Per germline, CDR1 SGHTA and CDR2 FQGNSA. CDR3 size: 15 residues. CDR3 DNA: TGTGCCCGAGAGTCAGCCGGGCACCGGGGCTATGGCTACACCTTC. Its protein is CARESAGHRGYGYTF.

V usage is TRBV6-1 and J usage is TRBJ1-3; the D is unclear. Trimming took 7 bases from V and 0 from J, leaving 13 bases between them. The CDR3 loop spans 15 amino acids. The germline gives CDR1 MNHNS, CDR2 SASEGT. In DNA, the CDR3 is TGTGCCAGCATTCGAGACGGGAGCTCTGGAAACACCATATATTTT. Residues: CASIRDGSSGNTIYF.

The sample holds one count of this clone. The gene calls are TRBV28 and TRBJ2-3; 7 bases fit TRBD1. J lost 4 bases, V lost 2 bases, and 6 bases had no gene match. The CDR3 has 15 residues. CDR1 and CDR2 from the germline V gene are MDHEN and SYDVKM. The CDR3 DNA follows: TGTGCCAGCAGTTTAATTGGGACAGTGCCAGATACGCAGTATTTT. It encodes CASSLIGTVPDTQYF.

This clone occurred a few times. The J gene is TRBJ1-3, the V gene TRBV28; D might be TRBD1 (6 bases). Trimming stripped 6 bases from V and 5 bases from J, with 14 bases between. The CDR3 totals 14 residues. CDR1 MDHEN and CDR2 SYDVKM come from the germline V gene. The DNA for the CDR3 is TGTGCCAGCAGATCACAGGGAGGGAGAAACACCATATATTTT. Translation: CASRSQGGRNTIYF.

This chain joins TRBV5-1 and TRBJ2-2, with unresolved D. V was cut by 5 bases and J by 7 bases, with 12 bases left in between. The germline V gene has CDR1 SGHRS and CDR2 YFSETQ. The CDR3 spans 13 residues. CDR3 sequence: CASRRPPGGELFF. Written as DNA, the CDR3 is TGCGCCAGCAGACGCCCTCCCGGCGGGGAGCTGTTTTTT.

The chain employs TRBV4-2 and TRBJ2-7; no definite D call. This CDR3 spans 14 amino acids. The V gene lost 7 bases and the J gene lost 0 bases, with 13 bases spanning the gap. Germline CDR1 reads LGHNA; CDR2 reads YNFKEQ. CDR3 protein: CASTPTQSSYEQYF. The CDR3 DNA is TGTGCCAGCACCCCAACCCAGAGCTCCTACGAGCAGTACTTC.

The chain employs TRBV28 and TRBJ1-2; no definite D call. The CDR3 sequence is 14 residues long. Trimming took off 2 bases at V and 4 bases at J, with 11 bases between the two ends. Looked up from germline, CDR1 is MDHEN and CDR2 is SYDVKM. CDR3 coding DNA: TGTGCCAGCAGTTTAAATTGGGGTACCTATGGCTACACCTTC. Translated, it gives CASSLNWGTYGYTF.

The chain couples TRBV18 to TRBJ1-5; 9 bases agree with TRBD1. Trimming at V came to 4 bases and at J to 7 bases, leaving 2 bases not matched to a gene. The CDR3 runs 13 residues. CDR1 KGHSH and CDR2 LQKENI come from the germline V gene. CDR3 nucleotides: TGTGCCAGCTCACTGGGACAGGGCCAGCCCCAGCATTTT. The encoded protein is CASSLGQGQPQHF.

CDR3 bases: TGTGCCAGCAGTCCAACCAAAGTATCGGTGAAGCAGTTCTTC. This codes for CASSPTKVSVKQFF. This sequence joins TRBV6-5 and TRBJ2-1; D unclear. The V and J ends lost 5 bases and 11 bases respectively, with 19 bases between them. Germline V gene data show CDR1 as MNHEY and CDR2 as SVGAGI. This CDR3 spans 14 amino acids.

J is TRBJ2-1 and V is TRBV2; D is undetermined. From germline, CDR1 is SNHLY and CDR2 FYNNEI. CDR3 length: 15 residues. V was clipped by 6 bases and J by 0 bases, with 12 bases between them. The CDR3 spells CASRATASSYNEQFF. In nucleotides, the CDR3 is TGTGCCAGCAGAGCAACCGCCAGCTCCTACAATGAGCAGTTCTTC.

The chain combines TRBV6-5 with TRBJ2-7; D is perhaps TRBD1 (5 bases). Between the trimmed V and J ends, which lost 6 bases and 9 bases, there was a span of 21 bases. CDR1 and CDR2 (germline): MNHEY, SVGAGI. CDR3 length equals 14 residues. Here the CDR3 reads CASRRTNLNIGQYF. The CDR3 bases are TGTGCCAGCAGGAGGACAAACCTAAATATTGGGCAGTACTTC.

This chain connects TRBV28 to TRBJ1-3; D gene ambiguous. This CDR3 spans 12 amino acids. V shed 5 bases and J shed 9 bases, with 11 bases lying between them. Germline V CDR1 and CDR2: MDHEN, SYDVKM. The CDR3 sequence is CASSTTASTIYF. The CDR3 DNA sequence: TGTGCCAGCAGTACCACGGCCAGCACCATATATTTT. Filled out from reference TRBV28 and TRBJ1-3, the complete variable domain reads DVKVTQSSRYLVKRTGEKVFLECVQDMDHENMFWYRQDPGLGLRLIYFSYDVKMKEKGDIPEGYSVSREKKERFSLILESASTNQTSMYLCASSTTASTIYFGEGSWLTVV.

This clone was seen only once. J is TRBJ1-1 and V is TRBV5-1; D not resolved. The V and J ends lost 4 bases and 0 bases respectively, with 10 bases between them. This CDR3 has 14 amino acids. Per germline, CDR1 SGHRS and CDR2 YFSETQ. This chain's CDR3 is CASSLAVMNTEAFF. The CDR3 DNA sequence: TGCGCCAGCAGCCTCGCCGTTATGAACACTGAAGCTTTCTTT.

This clone was observed a few times. This sequence joins TRBV4-3 and TRBJ1-5; 9 positions agree with TRBD1. The CDR3 extends over 15 amino acids. V dropped 5 bases and J dropped 1; count of bases not matched to a gene: 3. Germline values: CDR1 LGHNA, CDR2 YSLEER. The CDR3 region is CASSRTGASNQPQHF. In DNA form, the CDR3 reads TGCGCCAGCAGCAGGACAGGGGCGAGCAATCAGCCCCAGCATTTT.

V gene TRBV15 combines with J gene TRBJ2-7; D not resolved. This CDR3 region has 16 residues. V was trimmed by 1 base and J by 5 bases, leaving 18 bases between them. CDR1 is LNHNV and CDR2 is YYDKDF in the germline V gene (reference sequence). The CDR3 is CATSRGTTPTSDEQYF. Written as DNA, the CDR3 is TGTGCCACCAGCAGAGGGACCACACCGACCTCGGACGAGCAGTACTTC.

V is TRBV15 and J is TRBJ1-2, with no clear D. The ends were cut back, 3 bases at V and 0 bases at J, with 8 bases in the middle. There are 14 residues in the CDR3. From germline, CDR1 is LNHNV and CDR2 YYDKDF (reference sequence). CDR3 sequence reads: CATSRSTANYGYTF. CDR3 in DNA: TGTGCCACCAGCAGGAGCACGGCTAACTATGGCTACACCTTC.

This chain joins TRBV28 and TRBJ1-1; D is undetermined. The V end was cut by 4 bases, the J end by 5 bases, with 11 bases between. Germline V CDR1 and CDR2: MDHEN, SYDVKM. The CDR3 length is 13 residues. The CDR3 spells CASSWGTYTEAFF. The CDR3 nucleotides are TGTGCCAGCAGTTGGGGAACCTATACTGAAGCTTTCTTT.

V usage is TRBV7-9 and J usage is TRBJ1-2, with a possible D match to TRBD1 (5 bases). From germline, CDR1 is SEHNR and CDR2 FQNEAQ (reference sequence). CDR3 size: 17 residues. The V end was cut by 2 bases, the J end by 8 bases, with 24 bases between. As DNA, the CDR3 is TGTGCCAGCAGCTTATATGGTATCGGGGCCAAACACCCGGGCTACACCTTC. Its translation: CASSLYGIGAKHPGYTF.

The CDR3 DNA sequence: TGTGCCAGCAGCTTAAATACAGGCCACACATGGCCGCAGTATTTT. This codes for CASSLNTGHTWPQYF. The V call is TRBV7-3, the J call TRBJ2-3; TRBD1 might be the D (5 bases). V was pared by 1 base and J by 10 bases, with 18 bases between. Germline-derived CDR1 and CDR2 are SGHTA and FQGTGA. The CDR3 is 15 residues long. The variable domain in full, completed from reference TRBV7-3 and TRBJ2-3, reads GAGVSQTPSNKVTEKGKYVELRCDPISGHTALYWYRQSLGQGPEFLIYFQGTGAADDSGLPNDRFFAVRPEGSVSTLKIQRTERGDSAVYLCASSLNTGHTWPQYFGPGTRLTVL.

The chain uses TRBV5-1 and TRBJ1-1; D perhaps matches TRBD1 (6 bases). In germline, CDR1 is SGHRS, CDR2 YFSETQ. This CDR3 has 15 amino acids. V lost 9 bases and J lost 0, with 18 bases in between. In nucleotides, the CDR3 is TGCGCCACCCGCCGGGACACGATCATGAACACTGAAGCTTTCTTT. Residues: CATRRDTIMNTEAFF.

Many counts were recorded for this clone. V usage is TRBV27 and J usage is TRBJ1-6, with D possibly matching TRBD1 (5 bases). CDR1 is MNHEY and CDR2 is SMNVEV in the germline V gene (reference sequence). Trimming pared 5 bases from V and 10 bases from J, leaving 18 bases between. The CDR3 covers 15 residues. The CDR3 here is CASSRDGPRRSPLHF. The DNA of the CDR3 is TGTGCCAGCAGTAGGGACGGACCAAGACGATCACCCCTCCACTTT.

This clone was detected a few times. The chain is built from TRBV6-5 and TRBJ1-6; 7 bases agree with TRBD1. Germline CDR1 MNHEY, CDR2 SVGAGI. Unmatched junction bases numbered 7, after V lost 7 bases and J lost 7 bases. The CDR3 extends over 14 amino acids. The chain's CDR3 is CASNPQGTNSPLHF. CDR3 nucleotide sequence: TGTGCCAGCAATCCACAGGGGACAAATTCACCCCTCCACTTT.

The CDR3 reads CASSYQHGTRPEKLFF. The CDR3 nucleotides are TGTGCCAGCAGTTACCAGCATGGCACCCGTCCGGAAAAACTGTTTTTT. The rearrangement links TRBV6-5 to TRBJ1-4; D not certain. Germline CDR1 reads MNHEY; CDR2 reads SVGAGI. The length of the CDR3 is 16 residues. The V end lost 2 bases, the J end lost 8 bases, and 18 bases lay between the germline ends.

This chain joins TRBV5-1 and TRBJ1-5, with D hard to call. The CDR3 is 14 amino acids. Trimming stripped 5 bases from V and 4 bases from J, with 13 bases between. Germline values: CDR1 SGHRS, CDR2 YFSETQ. The CDR3 DNA follows: TGCGCCAGCAGTTCCGGAGGAGTTAATCAGCCCCAGCATTTT. It yields the protein CASSSGGVNQPQHF.